This TCR beta chain originates from a study of identical twins (dated by TCRdb to the mid-2010s). Background for the entire study: To test whether fetal clonotypes persist, this study deep-sequenced TCR alpha and beta repertoires from monozygotic twins, from unrelated adults of various ages, and from cord blood. Replicate twin experiments were performed at different times using different library preparation protocols to rule out contamination. Results the study describes overall, beyond this receptor: Because the same donors could not be followed over many years, conclusions were based on cross-sectional statistical analysis. Compared with coincidental sharing between unrelated individuals, out-of-frame TCR alpha sequences shared between twins had an excess of sequences with low generation probability. Out-of-frame TCR alpha sharing in monozygotic twins was systematically underestimated by recombination models, whereas sharing between unrelated individuals was in agreement with the recombination models. A weaker excess of twin sharing was found in beta out-of-frame sequences because the signal-to-noise ratio was lowered by fewer shared sequences. Invariant T cells such as MAIT and iNKT could partly confound zero-insertion analyses, though diverse VJ usage argued against this for most clonotypes. Abundant cord blood beta clonotypes carried fewer insertions; young adult naive repertoires showed a weaker similar trend, while memory repertoires showed none.

Only healthy Caucasian donors were included. The twin cohort comprised three pairs of female monozygotic twins, all aged roughly 18 to 30 years. Positive isolation kits from Invitrogen were used to isolate CD4+ and CD8+ T cell populations. The CDR3, cysteine through phenylalanine, is 15 amino acids long. Of the read, only the CDR3 DNA is kept; its 45 bases are in frame from base 1. V and J lose 2 bases and 2 bases, and a span of 12 bases separates them. CDR1 and CDR2, per the germline V gene (reference sequence), are MNHEY and SMNVEV. Regarding this clonotype: The target of this receptor is not known. No much larger clone is present one base from it, and per-base qualities are unavailable.

The method behind the library was 5' RACE. Instrument on record: Illumina HiSeq 2000. Template switching introduced a universal primer binding site; the final cDNA contained a unique molecular identifier, enabling accurate counting of TCR cDNA molecules. Specific primers in the conserved constant-segment region were used to synthesize first-strand cDNA for TCR alpha and beta chains. To control for contamination, every cDNA library was double barcoded, receiving both a SMART-Mk sample barcode and Illumina barcodes. Two successive PCR steps introduced TruSeq adapter sequences along with Illumina sample barcodes. The TCR alpha and beta cDNA libraries were sequenced on the Illumina HiSeq platform using custom primers. Processing in the source paper ran as follows. MiGEC was used to process raw reads and extract unique molecular identifiers, and MiXCR was used to find CDR3 positions. For each individual, recombination models were inferred using an EM algorithm with the repgenHMM and IGoR tools. The analysis of shared clonotypes was done with the tcR package in R, with sharing normalized by the product of cloneset sizes. To study raw recombination free of thymic and clonal selection effects, out-of-frame nonproductive sequences were analyzed. TCRdb trimmed public reads at Q25 via fastp, called clones via MiXCR and kept in-frame beta chains. Every distinct CDR3 protein forms one entry, paired with its most common genes and DNA. TCRdb's processing, not the authors', yielded these V and J calls. Across this sample there are about 500,000 distinct CDR3 sequences, with 13% to 15% seen only once. The leading ten clones occupy more than 0.8% of the sample.

The data were also submitted as part of a second study, on yellow fever vaccine responses in identical twins. The second paper states: According to the authors, the vaccine-induced T cell response in identical twins seemed to be partly convergent and partly specific to each individual. Focusing on identical twins, the study followed the T cell clones that responded to the vaccine, and did so with precision.

This clonotype originated in a woman between 18 and 29 years old in good health. The chain is encoded by TRBV27 joined to TRBJ1-1; a weak D assignment points to TRBD1 (6 bases agree). The sample consisted of CD4+ T cells sorted from blood. CDR3 sequence: CASSLGQRINTEAFF. The nucleotide sequence reads as follows: TGTGCCAGCAGTTTAGGACAGCGGATTAACACTGAAGCTTTCTTT.